This T cell receptor beta chain is drawn from a study of blood T cell repertoires in COVID-19. Background on the study: The analysed material was cDNA or gDNA that came from T cells, B-cell-depleted T cells, or PBMCs.

CDR3 size: 16 residues. The germline V gene has CDR1 SGDLS and CDR2 YYNGEE. Trimming stripped 1 base from V and 6 bases from J, with 14 bases between. This table comes from immunoSEQ multiplex PCR, and its TCRdb copy is limited to in-frame clones, with some not included. Seen here are roughly 130,000 clones, roughly 80% observed once, and the top ten hold roughly 15%. J is TRBJ1-6 and V is TRBV9, with D perhaps matching TRBD1 (5 bases). The source material was peripheral blood. This TCR derives from a woman aged 50 to 65 with acute or convalescent COVID-19. CDR3 sequence (DNA): TGTGCCAGCAGCGTATCAGGGCATGCCGCTAATTCACCCCTCCACTTT. Its translation is CASSVSGHAANSPLHF.